This TCR beta chain came from a study of regulatory T cells in long-lasting Graves disease. The CDR3 covers 15 residues. Germline lookup yields CDR1 SGHTA and CDR2 FQGTGA. Trimming left V 6 bases short and J 4 bases short, with 17 bases between. Construction of the TCR beta libraries employed iRepertoire HTBI primers in conjunction with Arm-PCR of CDR3 regions. TCRdb re-called the multiplex PCR reads through MiXCR, storing one row per CDR3 protein. The data contain approximately 400,000 distinct CDR3 sequences, about 15% of them singletons. The time point: newly diagnosed GD, antithyroid drugs for less than 3 months. Construction of the TCR library relied on RNA isolated from PBMCs. This sample was shared with a second study, whose subject was T cells in Graves' hyperthyroidism and ophthalmopathy.

The material was peripheral blood mononuclear cells (PBMCs), obtained at new diagnosis, from a patient treated with antithyroid drugs. This chain joins TRBV7-3 and TRBJ2-3; possible D gene TRBD2, 6 bases. The receptor was derived from a young woman with Graves disease. The CDR3 loop reads CASSPIGGSADTQYF. The CDR3 DNA sequence: TGTGCCAGCAGTCCTATTGGGGGGAGCGCAGATACGCAGTATTTT.